This T cell receptor beta chain was captured in a study of PD-1 blockade in classical Hodgkin lymphoma. Overall study findings and caveats: CD8+ TCR diversity did not rise significantly by C4D1, unlike CD4+. According to reports, newly diagnosed patients had lower baseline TCR diversity than healthy donors, and relapsed/refractory patients had lower baseline TCR diversity still.

Every patient was affected by relapse after autologous stem cell transplantation, while exposure to brentuximab vedotin was not uniform. TCRdb keeps only in-frame clones here, not all; method: immunoSEQ multiplex PCR. Of 20,000 to 25,000 clones in the sample, approximately 80% were seen once. For this clone: The antigen remains unidentified.

CDR1 is SNHLY, CDR2 FYNNEI, per germline. This CDR3 is 13 amino acids long. Trimming removed 7 bases from V and 4 bases from J, with 14 bases in between. The clonotype originates from a human donor with classical Hodgkin lymphoma. The chain combines TRBV2 with TRBJ2-7; D gene unclear. The starting material was peripheral blood mononuclear cells (PBMCs), obtained before the second cycle of nivolumab. The CDR3 loop reads CASTDGRIYEQYF. CDR3 sequence (DNA): TGTGCCAGCACTGATGGCAGGATTTACGAGCAGTACTTC.